This is a list of T cell receptor beta chains from one sample in a study of STAT5B mutations in CD4+ large granular lymphocyte leukemia. Using immunoSEQ multiplex PCR, the repertoire was profiled, and TCRdb retains in-frame clones only, with some absent. Of some 33,000 clones detected, around 74% appear once; the ten largest clones hold 0.29%. The material sequenced was CD4+ T cells from blood buffy coats. The receptors stem from a human donor in good health. Each CDR3 is given without its conserved first and last residue. Each record gives: V gene, J gene, CDR3 protein.

v_gene: TRBV5-4
j_gene: TRBJ2-1
CDR3aa: ASSLGGPAPHNEQF

v_gene: TRBV5-6
j_gene: TRBJ1-4
CDR3aa: ASSRIEEKLF

v_gene: TRBV11-2
j_gene: TRBJ2-7
CDR3aa: ASSWGTFGSYEQY

v_gene: TRBV10-1
j_gene: TRBJ2-7
CDR3aa: ASSESGHTYEQY

v_gene: TRBV2
j_gene: TRBJ1-1
CDR3aa: ASSEANTEAF

v_gene: TRBV4-2
j_gene: TRBJ2-5
CDR3aa: ASSLSSGGDQETQY

v_gene: TRBV6-6
j_gene: TRBJ2-4
CDR3aa: ASSYGQGADIQY

v_gene: TRBV1
j_gene: TRBJ2-7
CDR3aa: TSSQDLPVCQDEQY

v_gene: TRBV2
j_gene: TRBJ1-5
CDR3aa: ASSELQGEGVQPQH

v_gene: TRBV28
j_gene: TRBJ2-7
CDR3aa: ASSPPLQGAGQY

v_gene: TRBV4-1
j_gene: TRBJ2-2
CDR3aa: ASSQGRANTGELF

v_gene: TRBV30
j_gene: TRBJ2-7
CDR3aa: AWSRIAYEQY